The 23 T cell receptor beta chains in this list originate from one sample, sequenced in a study of shared clonotypes between healthy human individuals. The method was immunoSEQ multiplex PCR; TCRdb's version includes in-frame clones alone and lacks a portion of them. The data show around 2.5 million clones, with 90% to 95% seen just once and around 0.37% held by the top ten. Material for sequencing was naive CD4+ T cells from PBMCs. Subset here: CD45RA+ positively selected. Receptors originate from a man aged 18 to 29 in good health. Some clones in this sample may be carry-over from other donors' samples.

V usage is TRBV5-1 and J usage is TRBJ2-7; 10 nucleotides match TRBD2. The germline CDR1 and CDR2 sequences are SGHRS and YFSETQ. V lost 0 bases and J lost 12; bases outside the gene matches: 9. This CDR3 is 14 amino acids long. CDR3 nucleotide sequence: TGCGCCAGCAGCTTGGGGCTAGCGGGAGATTCGCCGTACTTC. It specifies CASSLGLAGDSPYF.

This chain's CDR3 is CASSPRLADTDTQYF. CDR3 nucleotide sequence: TGTGCCAGCAGCCCCAGGCTAGCGGACACAGATACGCAGTATTTT. The chain uses TRBV11-2 and TRBJ2-3; 7 bases fit TRBD2. The CDR3 contains 15 residues. V lost 5 bases to trimming and J lost 2 bases; unmatched junction nucleotides: 7. CDR1 and CDR2 (germline): SGHAT, FQNNGV.

V and J are TRBV10-2 and TRBJ2-7; tentative D call: TRBD1 (6 bases). Germline-derived CDR1 and CDR2 are WSHSY and SAAADI. The V end was cut by 3 bases, the J end by 3 bases, with 24 bases between. The CDR3 covers 18 residues. DNA of the CDR3: TGCGCCAGCAGTGACCCTTTCGATCACAGGGAAAAGGGCTACGAGCAGTACTTC. It codes for CASSDPFDHREKGYEQYF.

The chain couples TRBV5-1 to TRBJ2-3; tentative D call: TRBD2 (5 bases). Germline CDR1 SGHRS, CDR2 YFSETQ. V lost 3 bases and J lost 2, with 16 bases in between. The CDR3 contains 16 residues. The CDR3 DNA reads as TGCGCCAGCAGCTACACCCCGGGGATGTCCACAGATACGCAGTATTTT. Protein sequence: CASSYTPGMSTDTQYF. Full variable domain (outside the CDR3, taken from reference TRBV5-1 and TRBJ2-3): KAGVTQTPRYLIKTRGQQVTLSCSPISGHRSVSWYQQTPGQGLQFLFEYFSETQRNKGNFPGRFSGRQFSNSRSEMNVSTLELGDSALYLCASSYTPGMSTDTQYFGPGTRLTVL.

On this clone itself: Other nucleotide sequences in the sample specify the same CDR3. The chain is built from TRBV5-1 and TRBJ2-3; 10 bases fit TRBD1. This CDR3 contains 14 residues. CDR1 is SGHRS, CDR2 YFSETQ, per germline. With V trimmed by 4 bases and J by 6 bases, 5 bases remained unmatched. For the CDR3, the DNA is TGCGCCAGCAGCCCGGGACAGGGGAGGGATACGCAGTATTTT. This sequence encodes CASSPGQGRDTQYF.

The CDR3 DNA reads as TGTGCCAGTAGTATTTGGAAAGGGGGGAACACTGAAGCTTTCTTT. This sequence encodes CASSIWKGGNTEAFF. V and J are TRBV19 and TRBJ1-1, with D tentatively TRBD1 (6 bases). Germline CDR1 is LNHDA and CDR2 is SQIVND (reference sequence). Trimming cost V 3 bases and J 1 base, with 12 bases left between them. The CDR3 covers 15 residues.

This clone was observed a handful of times. For the CDR3, the DNA is TGTGCCTGGAGCCGCCTCAGGAACACTGAAGCTTTCTTT. This encodes CAWSRLRNTEAFF. The chain employs TRBV30 and TRBJ1-1; unclear D gene. CDR1 is GTSNPN, CDR2 SVGIG, per germline (reference sequence). The V end lost 3 bases, the J end lost 1 base, and 9 bases lay between the germline ends. The length of the CDR3 is 13 residues.

The chain uses TRBV7-2 and TRBJ1-2, with D uncertain. The CDR3 is 13 amino acids. The V gene lost 5 bases and the J gene lost 4 bases, with 11 bases spanning the gap. Germline CDR1 and CDR2: SGHTA and FQGNSA. The CDR3 region is CASSLGWAYGYTF. The CDR3, as DNA: TGTGCCAGCAGCCTGGGGTGGGCCTATGGCTACACCTTC.

This rearrangement joins TRBV2 to TRBJ2-1; 7 bases line up with TRBD2. Germline CDR1 and CDR2: SNHLY and FYNNEI. With V trimmed by 2 bases and J by 4 bases, 5 bases remained unmatched. The CDR3 contains 15 residues. CDR3 in DNA: TGTGCCAGCAGTGAACTCCCTAGCGGTTACAATGAGCAGTTCTTC. Protein product: CASSELPSGYNEQFF.

The genes are TRBV5-1 and TRBJ2-2; D remains ambiguous. There are 13 residues in the CDR3. Looked up from germline, CDR1 is SGHRS and CDR2 is YFSETQ. V was cut by 4 bases and J by 4 bases, with 8 bases left in between. The CDR3 here is CASSPQSTGELFF. The CDR3 bases are TGCGCCAGCAGCCCCCAAAGCACCGGGGAGCTGTTTTTT.

J is TRBJ1-1 and V is TRBV5-1, with D perhaps TRBD1 (5 bases). Germline values: CDR1 SGHRS, CDR2 YFSETQ. V lost 0 bases, J lost 5 bases, and 11 bases lay in between. The CDR3 sequence is 14 residues long. The CDR3 sequence is CASSLGGVRTEAFF. CDR3 DNA: TGCGCCAGCAGCTTGGGAGGGGTTCGGACTGAAGCTTTCTTT.

The chain is built from TRBV18 and TRBJ2-7; 10 nucleotides align to TRBD2. This CDR3 comprises 16 residues. Germline V lookup: CDR1 KGHSH, CDR2 LQKENI. Losses at the gene ends were 6 bases for V and 5 bases for J; bases not matched to a gene: 13. The CDR3 DNA reads as TGTGCCAGCTCCCCTCTGGAAGCGGGAGGGCGAAACGAGCAGTACTTC. Amino acid sequence: CASSPLEAGGRNEQYF. Combining the CDR3 with reference TRBV18 and TRBJ2-7 gives the whole variable domain NAGVMQNPRHLVRRRGQEARLRCSPMKGHSHVYWYRQLPEEGLKFMVYLQKENIIDESGMPKERFSAEFPKEGPSILRIQQVVRGDSAAYFCASSPLEAGGRNEQYFGPGTRLTVT.

J is TRBJ2-1 and V is TRBV5-5; the match to TRBD2 covers 9 bases. V lost 0 bases and J lost 8; bases outside the gene matches: 12. From germline, CDR1 is SGHKS and CDR2 YYEKEE (reference sequence). The CDR3 loop spans 17 amino acids. The CDR3 sequence is CASSLVGSGLASDEQFF. The DNA for the CDR3 is TGTGCCAGCAGCTTGGTAGGTTCGGGACTAGCATCTGATGAGCAGTTCTTC.

The chain combines TRBV30 with TRBJ2-7; 9 positions match TRBD2. The ends lost 7 bases at V and 0 bases at J; junction bases unmatched: 4. Germline lookup yields CDR1 GTSNPN and CDR2 SVGIG (reference sequence). The CDR3 spans 13 residues. CDR3 protein: CASSGRSSYEQYF. CDR3 DNA sequence: TGTGCCTCGAGCGGGAGGAGCTCCTACGAGCAGTACTTC.

The chain combines TRBV4-1 with TRBJ2-7, with TRBD1 matching over 8 bases. Unmatched junction bases numbered 3, after V lost 4 bases and J lost 4 bases. CDR1 MGHRA and CDR2 YSYEKL come from the germline V gene. The CDR3 length is 13 residues. The CDR3 coding sequence is TGCGCCAGCAGCCGGACAGGGACTTACGAGCAGTACTTC. As protein: CASSRTGTYEQYF.

The chain combines TRBV19 with TRBJ2-1; 11 bases fit TRBD2. Germline-derived CDR1 and CDR2 are LNHDA and SQIVND (reference sequence). The trim removed 5 bases at V and 6 bases at J, leaving 3 bases unmatched. CDR3 length equals 14 residues. DNA for the CDR3: TGTGCCAGTAGTTTTAGCGGGAGGGCCAATGAGCAGTTCTTC. This translates into CASSFSGRANEQFF.

CDR3 sequence reads: CASSRVEVAYNEQFF. The DNA of the CDR3 is TGTGCCAGCAGCCGGGTAGAGGTAGCTTACAATGAGCAGTTCTTC. The chain joins TRBV7-6 to TRBJ2-1, with no clear D. Germline lookup yields CDR1 SGHVS and CDR2 FNYEAQ. Trimming left V 5 bases short and J 4 bases short, with 15 bases between. This CDR3 comprises 15 residues.

The V and J genes are TRBV19 and TRBJ1-2, with D hard to call. Germline-derived CDR1 and CDR2 are LNHDA and SQIVND (reference sequence). This CDR3 has 14 residues. Deletions cut 2 bases from V and 1 base from J, with 8 bases between. The CDR3 spells CASSIIQSNYGYTF. DNA of the CDR3: TGTGCCAGTAGTATAATTCAGAGTAACTATGGCTACACCTTC. Full variable domain (rest looked up from reference TRBV19 and TRBJ1-2): DGGITQSPKYLFRKEGQNVTLSCEQNLNHDAMYWYRQDPGQGLRLIYYSQIVNDFQKGDIAEGYSVSREKKESFPLTVTSAQKNPTAFYLCASSIIQSNYGYTFGSGTRLTVV.

The rearrangement joins TRBV4-1 to TRBJ1-2; 9 positions match TRBD1. Germline CDR1 and CDR2: MGHRA and YSYEKL. V dropped 1 base and J dropped 4; count of bases not matched to a gene: 7. The CDR3 consists of 16 residues. The chain's CDR3 is CASSQVGTGISYGYTF. The CDR3 coding sequence is TGCGCCAGCAGCCAAGTGGGGACAGGGATTAGCTATGGCTACACCTTC.

The chain employs TRBV29-1 and TRBJ1-5, with D unresolved. Germline CDR1 is SQVTM and CDR2 is ANQGSEA. The CDR3 has 12 amino acids. V lost 5 bases and J 0 bases, leaving 5 bases between the germline ends. Here the CDR3 DNA reads TGCAGCGTTCGGAATAGCAATCAGCCCCAGCATTTT. It translates to CSVRNSNQPQHF.

With respect to this clone: Other nucleotide sequences in the sample specify the same CDR3. J is TRBJ2-7 and V is TRBV5-1; tentatively, D is TRBD2 (5 bases). The CDR3 totals 12 residues. Germline CDR1 and CDR2: SGHRS and YFSETQ. Between the trimmed V and J ends, which lost 1 base and 4 bases, there was a span of 6 bases. CDR3 sequence: CASSLPGYEQYF. The CDR3 DNA follows: TGCGCCAGCAGCTTGCCGGGATACGAGCAGTACTTC.

This clone was counted a few times. The chain uses TRBV19 and TRBJ1-5; 9 bases map to TRBD1. V dropped 0 bases and J dropped 3; count of bases not matched to a gene: 9. CDR1 is LNHDA and CDR2 is SQIVND in the germline V gene (reference sequence). This CDR3 region has 18 residues. This CDR3 reads CASSIDGTWTGVNQPQHF. The CDR3 DNA sequence: TGTGCCAGTAGTATAGATGGGACGTGGACAGGGGTCAATCAGCCCCAGCATTTT.

This clone was seen once. The CDR3 here is CASSLGLASGDEQFF. The CDR3 region has the DNA TGTGCCAGCAGTCTCGGACTAGCGTCGGGCGATGAGCAGTTCTTC. The rearrangement uses TRBV28 and TRBJ2-1; 9 positions agree with TRBD2. The trim removed 5 bases at V and 8 bases at J, leaving 10 bases unmatched. The V gene's germline CDR1 is MDHEN and CDR2 SYDVKM. This CDR3 contains 15 residues.